Listed here are 7 T cell receptor beta chains from one sample, sequenced in a study of cytomegalovirus exposure and HLA in healthy donors. The assay was immunoSEQ multiplex PCR, and TCRdb's table has in-frame clones only and misses some. The table includes approximately 160,000 clones, about 86% detected once. Sequencing was performed on PBMCs. All receptors come from a young woman in good health and CMV-seronegative.

This chain connects TRBV7-8 to TRBJ2-1; D is unresolved. The CDR3 runs 16 residues. Per the germline V gene, CDR1 is SGHVS and CDR2 is FQNEAQ. Trimming removed 1 base from V and 9 bases from J, with 19 bases in between. The CDR3 is CASSLGAQTFVIEQFF. In DNA, the CDR3 is TGTGCCAGCAGCTTAGGAGCTCAAACATTCGTCATTGAGCAGTTCTTC.

The chain links TRBV5-4 to TRBJ1-2, with unresolved D. Germline V gene sequence: CDR1 SGHNT, CDR2 YYREEE (reference sequence). The CDR3 consists of 15 residues. V was cut by 4 bases and J by 3 bases, with 16 bases left in between. The CDR3 sequence: CASSPAGLSYYGYTF. In DNA form, the CDR3 reads TGTGCCAGCAGCCCTGCAGGACTGTCCTACTATGGCTACACCTTC.

The chain recombines TRBV10-3 with TRBJ2-2, with TRBD2 as a possible D gene (5 bases). CDR1 is ENHRY and CDR2 is SYGVKD in the germline V gene. CDR3 length equals 13 residues. V dropped 2 bases and J dropped 7 bases, with 8 bases sitting between them. The CDR3 region is CAISEIGSGELFF. The CDR3 region has the DNA TGTGCCATCAGTGAGATAGGGAGCGGGGAGCTGTTTTTT.

This chain uses TRBV4-2 with TRBJ2-1; weak D call: TRBD2 (6 bases). The CDR3 extends over 14 amino acids. The germline V gene has CDR1 LGHNA and CDR2 YNFKEQ. V lost 0 bases and J lost 9, with 12 bases in between. CDR3 loop: CASSQEPGSGEQFF. Written as DNA, the CDR3 is TGTGCCAGCAGCCAAGAACCCGGGAGCGGTGAGCAGTTCTTC.

This clone was detected only a few times. This chain connects TRBV10-3 to TRBJ2-7; 7 nucleotides align to TRBD2. CDR3 size: 14 residues. Germline lookup yields CDR1 ENHRY and CDR2 SYGVKD. V gave up 2 bases and J gave up 4 bases; unmatched junction bases: 5. The CDR3 nucleotides are TGTGCCATCAGTGAGAAGCGGGGCTTATACGAGCAGTACTTC. It translates to CAISEKRGLYEQYF.

The table lists this clone with a few counts. J is TRBJ2-7 and V is TRBV5-8, with D perhaps given as TRBD1 or TRBD2 (5 bases each). Germline V gene data show CDR1 as SGHTS and CDR2 as YDEGEE. CDR3 size: 15 residues. V dropped 0 bases and J dropped 7 bases, with 17 bases sitting between them. The CDR3 bases are TGTGCCAGCAGCTTGGCCGGCAGGGAGTCCGGGGAGCAGTACTTC. Its translation is CASSLAGRESGEQYF.

The chain recombines TRBV29-1 with TRBJ2-5; perhaps TRBD1 as D (5 bases). CDR1 is SQVTM, CDR2 ANQGSEA, per germline. CDR3 size: 14 residues. V was shortened by 4 bases and J by 1 base, with 13 bases between the two germline ends. CDR3: CSVVAGIFQETQYF. CDR3 nucleotides: TGCAGCGTTGTGGCAGGGATTTTCCAAGAGACCCAGTACTTC.